This T cell receptor beta chain was captured in a study of cytomegalovirus exposure and HLA in healthy donors. Overall study: According to later analysis, the same platform produced the roughly 120 validation and 666 first-cohort repertoires.

For this clone: The antigen remains unidentified.

Study outcomes and limitations: TCR beta chains numbering more than 150 were designated cytomegalovirus-associated.

Sequencing was performed with immunoSEQ multiplex PCR; in TCRdb, only in-frame clones are kept and a portion is missing. The sample holds some 110,000 clones, 86% seen once. Germline CDR1 reads SGHDN; CDR2 reads FVKESK. There are 15 residues in the CDR3. V lost 1 base, J lost 8 bases, and 5 bases stayed unmatched. Sequenced material: PBMCs. The J gene is TRBJ1-6, the V gene TRBV14; 7 bases are shared with TRBD1. The sequence was obtained from a young woman in good health and CMV-seropositive. The DNA of the CDR3 is TGTGCCAGCAGCCAAGCCGGGACAGACGATTCACCCCTCCACTTT. It translates to CASSQAGTDDSPLHF.